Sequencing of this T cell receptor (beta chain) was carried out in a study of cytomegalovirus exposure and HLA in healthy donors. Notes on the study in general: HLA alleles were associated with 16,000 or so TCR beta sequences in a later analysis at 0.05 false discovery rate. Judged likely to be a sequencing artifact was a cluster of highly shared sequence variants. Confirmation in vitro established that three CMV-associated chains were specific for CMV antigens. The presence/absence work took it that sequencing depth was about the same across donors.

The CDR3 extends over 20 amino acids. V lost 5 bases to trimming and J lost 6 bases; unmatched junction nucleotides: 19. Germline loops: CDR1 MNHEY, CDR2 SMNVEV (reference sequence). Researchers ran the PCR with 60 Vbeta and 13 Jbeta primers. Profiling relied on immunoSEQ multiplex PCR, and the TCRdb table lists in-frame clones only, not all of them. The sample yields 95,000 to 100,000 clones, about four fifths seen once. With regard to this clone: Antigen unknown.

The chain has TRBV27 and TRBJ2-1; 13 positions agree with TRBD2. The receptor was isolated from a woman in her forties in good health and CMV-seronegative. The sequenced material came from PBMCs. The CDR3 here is CASSPPGLAGVAALVNEQFF. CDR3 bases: TGTGCCAGCAGTCCTCCTGGACTAGCGGGAGTGGCGGCGTTGGTCAATGAGCAGTTCTTC.